This T cell receptor (beta chain) was documented in a study of cytomegalovirus exposure and HLA in healthy donors. Points on this clone: Its specificity is not known.

The CDR3 length is 16 residues. Germline V CDR1 and CDR2: SNHLY, FYNNEI. V lost 7 bases, J lost 4 bases, and 12 bases stayed unmatched. Overall study findings and caveats: Reported results showed that the classifier diagnosed cytomegalovirus status with high specificity and sensitivity.

A multiplex PCR was run with 60 Vbeta primers and 13 Jbeta primers. Here immunoSEQ multiplex PCR was the method, and the copy in TCRdb shows in-frame clones only, minus some. Counted here are some 180,000 clones, around 75% occurring once; the ten biggest clones make up 1.5% to 2%. V and J are TRBV2 and TRBJ2-3; 9 bases agree with TRBD2. The receptor comes from a young woman in good health and CMV-seronegative. The sequenced sample was PBMCs. The CDR3 DNA sequence: TGTGCCAGCAATGCGCTAGCGGGAAGGGCTGCAGATACGCAGTATTTT. Translation gives CASNALAGRAADTQYF.